Below, 10 T cell receptor beta chains from the same sample are listed, as sequenced in a study of OX40 agonist ivuxolimab in advanced cancers. Some clones are missing from TCRdb's copy, which holds only in-frame ones; the method was immunoSEQ multiplex PCR. Of about 81,000 clones in the sample, 85% to 95% were seen once. The sample in question was CD4+ or CD8+ T cells sorted from blood, obtained in a trial of the OX40 agonist ivuxolimab. The origin of the receptors is an adult with an advanced solid tumor such as melanoma, head and neck, liver or kidney cancer.

V is TRBV9 and J is TRBJ1-4; a possible D gene is TRBD1 (6 bases). Deletions cut 0 bases from V and 5 bases from J, with 8 bases between. In germline, CDR1 is SGDLS, CDR2 YYNGEE. The CDR3 is made up of 14 amino acids. CDR3 sequence reads: CASSVGTVNEKLFF. In DNA, the CDR3 is TGTGCCAGCAGCGTAGGGACAGTGAATGAAAAACTGTTTTTT.

The genes are TRBV4-1 and TRBJ2-6; 7 bases agree with TRBD1. Germline loops: CDR1 MGHRA, CDR2 YSYEKL. This CDR3 has 15 residues. Germline trimming cut 7 bases from V and 2 bases from J; bases unmatched to any gene: 5. CDR3 nucleotide sequence: TGCGCCAGCATGGCAGGGGGTGCTGGGGCCAACGTCCTGACTTTC. Translated: CASMAGGAGANVLTF.

This chain joins TRBV4-3 and TRBJ2-3; D is undetermined. Germline-derived CDR1 and CDR2 are LGHNA and YSLEER. The CDR3 is 14 amino acids. V dropped 0 bases and J dropped 10 bases, with 14 bases sitting between them. CDR3 amino acids: CASSQDKGPPPQYF. CDR3 nucleotide sequence: TGCGCCAGCAGCCAAGATAAAGGACCGCCTCCGCAGTATTTT.

The chain couples TRBV14 to TRBJ2-7; D is uncertain. Germline V CDR1 and CDR2: SGHDN, FVKESK. Trimming stripped 4 bases from V and 3 bases from J, with 7 bases between. The CDR3 spans 12 residues. The CDR3 DNA reads as TGTGCCAGCAGCCCTGGATTCTACGAGCAGTACTTC. This codes for CASSPGFYEQYF.

J is TRBJ2-3 and V is TRBV10-2, with 7 positions matching TRBD1. The CDR3 totals 12 residues. Trimming took 4 bases from V and 10 from J; bases not matched to a gene: 5. Germline V gives CDR1 WSHSY, CDR2 SAAADI. CDR3 amino acids: CASSGQGEAQYF. Here the CDR3 DNA reads TGCGCCAGCAGTGGACAGGGAGAAGCGCAGTATTTT.

This chain uses TRBV4-1 with TRBJ1-1; possible D gene TRBD1, 6 bases. Trimming stripped 0 bases from V and 6 bases from J, with 11 bases between. This CDR3 is 14 amino acids long. Germline CDR1 MGHRA, CDR2 YSYEKL. CDR3 sequence: CASSQELGGPEAFF. As DNA, the CDR3 is TGCGCCAGCAGCCAAGAATTAGGGGGGCCTGAAGCTTTCTTT.

The chain recombines TRBV29-1 with TRBJ2-7, with 10 bases lining up with TRBD2. CDR3 size: 15 residues. J gave up 2 bases and V 4 bases, and 8 bases lay outside the gene matches. Germline values: CDR1 SQVTM, CDR2 ANQGSEA. CDR3: CSVGVAGGKTYEQYF. The CDR3 DNA reads TGCAGCGTTGGGGTAGCGGGGGGTAAGACCTACGAGCAGTACTTC.

The chain employs TRBV7-9 and TRBJ2-1; 10 bases agree with TRBD2. The CDR3 covers 18 residues. V was pared by 4 bases and J by 0 bases, with 9 bases of the junction left unmatched. CDR1 is SEHNR, CDR2 FQNEAQ, per germline (reference sequence). The CDR3 bases are TGTGCCAGCAGCTCTTCACTAGCGGGACCCCACTCCTACAATGAGCAGTTCTTC. Translating gives CASSSSLAGPHSYNEQFF.

This chain uses TRBV7-8 with TRBJ1-2, with D maybe TRBD1 (6 bases). Germline lookup yields CDR1 SGHVS and CDR2 FQNEAQ. The V and J ends lost 4 bases and 2 bases respectively, with 11 bases between them. The CDR3 runs 14 residues. The CDR3 nucleotides read TGTGCCAGCAGCTCGTACAGGGAAAACTATGGCTACACCTTC. Translating it yields CASSSYRENYGYTF.

This CDR3 is CASSWDWDRDTYEQYF. CDR3 coding DNA: TGTGCCAGCAGCTGGGACTGGGACAGGGATACCTACGAGCAGTACTTC. The chain uses TRBV5-5 and TRBJ2-7; 9 nucleotides line up with TRBD1. The V gene end was trimmed by 3 bases and the J gene end by 2 bases; junction bases not matched to a gene: 9. Germline lookup yields CDR1 SGHKS and CDR2 YYEKEE (reference sequence). This CDR3 region has 16 residues.